This TCR beta chain was documented in a study of shared clonotypes between healthy human individuals. Study overall: Three plates each covered CD4 naive and memory; CD8 naive two, CD8 memory one.

The method was immunoSEQ multiplex PCR; TCRdb's version includes in-frame clones alone and lacks a portion of them. The data hold 1.5 million to 1.9 million clones, with under 99% observed a single time. This TCR was recovered from a man aged 25-40 years in good health. Sample: naive CD4+ T cells sorted from blood. Sample subset: CD45RA+ positively selected.

CDR3 DNA sequence: TGTGCCATCGGACAGAATCAGCCCCAGCATTTT. Protein sequence: CAIGQNQPQHF. V is TRBV10-3 and J is TRBJ1-5; tentatively, D is TRBD1 (6 bases). Trimming removed 8 bases from V and 4 bases from J, with 6 bases in between. This CDR3 is built from 11 residues. Germline V gene data show CDR1 as ENHRY and CDR2 as SYGVKD.